The T cell receptor beta chain under discussion was sequenced for a study of shared clonotypes between healthy human individuals. Study summary: CD8 memory received one plate per donor, CD8 naive two, CD4 memory three and CD4 naive three.

To note about this clone: The antigen is not known.

None of the donors, who were healthy HIV-negative adults, had recently had acute infections or vaccinations. Unmatched junction bases numbered 7, after V lost 3 bases and J lost 4 bases. The CDR3 contains 16 residues. Germline V lookup: CDR1 SGHRS, CDR2 YFSETQ. Deep-level assay runs were performed. The table came from immunoSEQ multiplex PCR; TCRdb's copy has only in-frame clones and leaves some out. The table includes some 2.1 million clones, roughly 94% detected once. Points from the study as a whole: Across subsets, estimated richness was generally greater for naive than for memory populations.

The gene calls are TRBV5-1 and TRBJ2-5; the match to TRBD2 covers 12 bases. Specimen: naive CD4+ T cells sorted from blood. The subset denotes: CD45RA+ positively selected. The TCR was taken from a man younger than 30 in good health. CDR3 DNA sequence: TGCGCCAGCAGCTGGATGACTAGCGGGGGTGGAGAGACCCAGTACTTC. It translates to CASSWMTSGGGETQYF.